The clone carrying this T cell receptor (beta chain) was recorded only once. This specimen belongs to a study of blood T cell repertoires in COVID-19. Study background: From the United States, Italy and Spain came samples of acute and convalescent COVID-19.

In the authors' workflow: Cell counts per sample came from amplifying reference gene primers. Profiling relied on immunoSEQ multiplex PCR, and the TCRdb table lists in-frame clones only, not all of them. Clone size and the V and J calls come from that table; the DNA yielded D and trimming. The sample lists some 50,000 clones, 80% to 90% seen once, with around 8% in the top ten. Sequencing was performed on peripheral blood. The clonotype comes from a human donor in a cohort sampled during active COVID-19.

DNA for the CDR3: TGTGCCAGTAGTATTCTGGCAGGGGGAAACTATGGCTACACCTTC. This encodes CASSILAGGNYGYTF. The rearrangement links TRBV19 to TRBJ1-2; TRBD1 agrees at 7 bases. CDR1 is LNHDA and CDR2 is SQIVND in the germline V gene (reference sequence). The CDR3 extends over 15 amino acids. The J segment lost 2 bases and the V segment lost 3 bases, leaving 6 bases of the junction unmatched.